This TCR beta chain derives from a study of beta chain features in type 1 diabetes. As for the study in general: The patients were much like the healthy donors in age, gender and cell yields. General observations from the study: Shorter TCRB CDR3s, moderately but significantly so, were found in Type 1 diabetes patients in all four CD4+ subsets. Sequencing of cDNA might inflate the share of cells that strongly express TCR.

Purity (above 95%) was reached by all sorted populations. Trimming removed 2 bases from V and 1 base from J, with 10 bases in between. Germline assignment: CDR1 MDHEN and CDR2 SYDVKM. The CDR3 consists of 15 residues. Expressed TCRB transcripts were sequenced, since all the RNA that had been isolated was reverse transcribed. Sequencing was performed with immunoSEQ multiplex PCR; in TCRdb, only in-frame clones are kept and a portion is missing. The sample has over 600,000 clones; roughly an eighth are singletons. Points on this clone: Its antigen is currently unknown.

This clonotype originated in a young man with type 1 diabetes. Sequencing was carried out using naive CD4+ T cells from blood. The V and J genes are TRBV28 and TRBJ2-3; possible D gene TRBD1, 6 bases. The CDR3 here is CASSLTGMGTDTQYF. The CDR3 DNA is TGTGCCAGCAGTTTAACAGGGATGGGCACAGATACGCAGTATTTT.